Listed here is a single T cell receptor beta chain. As yet, its antigen is unknown. CDR1 and CDR2 from the germline V gene are LNHDA and SQIVND (reference sequence). V shed 6 bases, J shed 3 bases, and the junction held 5 bases outside the gene matches. The CDR3 contains 14 residues. Researchers partitioned CD4+ cells into CD45RA+ naive and CD45RA-negative memory subsets. Clones were sequenced by immunoSEQ multiplex PCR, and TCRdb holds only the in-frame ones, with some missing. Among about 2.3 million clones listed, over 85% were seen once. The data originate from a study of shared clonotypes between healthy human individuals. Study-level findings and limits: Sorted-subset samples were not fully sequenced, rarefaction indicated. Larger estimated richness was generally seen in naive subsets than in memory subsets.

The sequenced sample was naive CD4+ T cells from PBMCs. Subset of the sample: CD45RA+ positively selected. The chain links TRBV19 to TRBJ2-5; 9 bases line up with TRBD1. This sequence originates from a man aged 18 to 35 in good health. Some clones in this sample may be carry-over from other donors' samples. CDR3 in DNA: TGTGCCAGTAGCCTACAGGGGGCGGAAGAGACCCAGTACTTC. It is translated as CASSLQGAEETQYF.